These 26 T cell receptor beta chains share one sample of origin, sequenced in a study of blood T cells in healthy people across ages. Next came a second PCR, run for about 7 to 12 cycles, which used a sample-barcoded 5' primer along with a J-beta primer mix. TCRdb passed the 5' RACE reads through MiXCR, listing each CDR3 protein once. The sample carries approximately 1.5 million distinct CDR3 sequences, 30% to 35% recorded once. Sequencing was performed on blood. The receptors were sampled from a woman aged 30 to 39 in good health.

This chain links TRBV6-5 with TRBJ1-5; possibly TRBD1 for D (5 bases). The CDR3 is 15 amino acids. Germline CDR1 is MNHEY and CDR2 is SVGAGI. V lost 2 bases and J 3 bases, leaving 11 bases between the germline ends. The CDR3 region is CASSYGRGPNQPQHF. CDR3 in DNA: TGTGCCAGCAGTTACGGGAGGGGCCCCAATCAGCCCCAGCATTTT.

This chain links TRBV20-1 with TRBJ2-1, with D possibly being TRBD2 (6 bases). Trimming took 3 bases from V and 5 from J, leaving 11 bases between them. Germline assignment: CDR1 DFQATT and CDR2 SNEGSKA (reference sequence). The CDR3 is 13 residues long. CDR3: CSASLARHNEQFF. The CDR3 DNA sequence: TGCAGTGCTAGTCTAGCGCGGCACAATGAGCAGTTCTTC.

This clonotype was observed a handful of times. The chain employs TRBV2 and TRBJ2-3; maybe TRBD1 (5 bases). The germline gives CDR1 SNHLY, CDR2 FYNNEI. CDR3 length: 14 residues. Trimming took off 1 base at V and 9 bases at J, with 14 bases between the two ends. Written as DNA, the CDR3 is TGTGCCAGCAGTGAAGTTAGGACACCAGGAACGCAGTATTTT. It encodes CASSEVRTPGTQYF.

This clonotype came up many times. V gene TRBV12-3 or TRBV12-4 combines with J gene TRBJ2-1; no clear D. The V and J ends lost 3 bases and 4 bases respectively, with 10 bases between them. The CDR3 is 14 amino acids. The CDR3 DNA follows: TGTGCCAGCAGTTTGGGTTGGCAGTACAATGAGCAGTTCTTC. This sequence encodes CASSLGWQYNEQFF.

A few counts support this clonotype. The chain combines TRBV21-1 with TRBJ2-1; the table's D call, TRBD2, has no DNA check behind it. TRBV21-1 represents a pseudogene. The CDR3 totals 16 residues. Written as DNA, the CDR3 is TGTGCCAGCAGCAAACCATTAGCGGGAGGGCCTAGTGAGCAGTTCTTC. It translates to CASSKPLAGGPSEQFF.

This clonotype was observed a handful of times. The rearrangement links TRBV4-1 to TRBJ2-5, with D tentatively TRBD2 (6 bases). Germline V gene lookup returns CDR1 MGHRA and CDR2 YSYEKL. The CDR3 runs 15 residues. Between the trimmed V and J ends, which lost 4 bases and 1 base, there was a span of 13 bases. CDR3 nucleotide sequence: TGCGCCAGCAGCCCTTTCGGAGGGGCCCAAGAGACCCAGTACTTC. Residues: CASSPFGGAQETQYF.

The CDR3 DNA is TGCGCCAGCGCCCTCCAAACGGGGGTCCTATACAATGAGCAGTTCTTC. It encodes CASALQTGVLYNEQFF. The genes are TRBV5-1 and TRBJ2-1; TRBD2 is a possible D gene (6 bases). Looked up from germline, CDR1 is SGHRS and CDR2 is YFSETQ. The V and J ends lost 7 bases and 4 bases respectively, with 21 bases between them. The CDR3 extends over 16 amino acids.

The DNA for the CDR3 is TGCAGTGCTAGAGGGACTAGCGGTCGCTCCTACAATGAGCAGTTCTTC. This encodes CSARGTSGRSYNEQFF. The rearrangement links TRBV20-1 to TRBJ2-1; 10 bases fit TRBD2. Germline CDR1 is DFQATT and CDR2 is SNEGSKA (reference sequence). The CDR3 loop spans 16 amino acids. Trimming removed 1 base from V and 0 bases from J; junction bases left unmatched: 3.

The sample holds many counts of this clonotype. The rearrangement uses TRBV27 and TRBJ2-7; the match to TRBD1 covers 11 bases. The CDR3 covers 15 residues. Per the germline V gene, CDR1 is MNHEY and CDR2 is SMNVEV (reference sequence). Trimming took 4 bases from V and 3 from J; bases not matched to a gene: 5. The CDR3 loop reads CASSSPGQGGYEQYF. CDR3 sequence (DNA): TGTGCCAGCAGTTCTCCGGGACAGGGGGGCTACGAGCAGTACTTC.

The chain links TRBV20-1 to TRBJ2-3, with 11 bases fitting TRBD2. Germline V gives CDR1 DFQATT, CDR2 SNEGSKA (reference sequence). CDR3 length equals 17 residues. Trimming removed 0 bases from V and 1 base from J; junction bases left unmatched: 6. The CDR3 sequence: CSARDPVTSGGTDTQYF. The CDR3 DNA sequence: TGCAGTGCTAGAGATCCCGTGACTAGCGGGGGCACAGATACGCAGTATTTT.

The rearrangement links TRBV27 to TRBJ2-5; D tentatively fits TRBD1 or TRBD2 (5 bases each). The germline V gene encodes CDR1 MNHEY and CDR2 SMNVEV (reference sequence). V lost 2 bases and J lost 11, with 24 bases in between. CDR3 length: 16 residues. CDR3 sequence: CASSLIGDPGWVEQYF. The CDR3, as DNA: TGTGCCAGCAGTTTAATTGGGGACCCCGGGTGGGTTGAGCAGTACTTC.

There are many counts of this clonotype. The chain couples TRBV6-1 to TRBJ2-5; D is ambiguous. The V gene's germline CDR1 is MNHNS and CDR2 SASEGT. This CDR3 contains 13 residues. V dropped 9 bases and J dropped 1 base, with 12 bases sitting between them. The CDR3 sequence is CASTMAAQETQYF. In DNA, the CDR3 is TGTGCCAGTACAATGGCCGCCCAAGAGACCCAGTACTTC.

This clonotype was seen only a few times. This sequence joins TRBV20-1 and TRBJ2-1; 12 bases fit TRBD1. The CDR3 has 14 residues. Germline CDR1 reads DFQATT; CDR2 reads SNEGSKA (reference sequence). Trimming cost V 1 base and J 10 bases; bases outside gene matches: 5. The CDR3 nucleotides read TGCAGTGCTAGAGGTGGGACAGGGGGCCTCGAGCAGTTCTTC. Translation: CSARGGTGGLEQFF.

V is TRBV5-1 and J is TRBJ2-5, with D perhaps being TRBD1 or TRBD2 (5 bases each). Trimming took 4 bases from V and 1 from J, leaving 11 bases between them. This CDR3 is built from 14 residues. Looked up from germline, CDR1 is SGHRS and CDR2 is YFSETQ. CDR3 in amino acids: CASSDPGRQETQYF. The CDR3 nucleotides are TGCGCCAGCAGCGACCCGGGACGCCAAGAGACCCAGTACTTC.

This chain uses TRBV28 with TRBJ2-1, with D unclear. The better agreement between TRBJ2-7 and the DNA end casts doubt on the J call. The CDR3 length is 15 residues. Germline lookup yields CDR1 MDHEN and CDR2 SYDVKM. CDR3 coding DNA: TGTGCCAGCAGTTTAAGTCTTAGCTCCTACAATGAGCAGTACTTC. Translation gives CASSLSLSSYNEQYF.

This clonotype turned up a few times. The chain combines TRBV7-6 with TRBJ2-4, with no clear D. Germline V CDR1 and CDR2: SGHVS, FNYEAQ. V was clipped by 7 bases and J by 13 bases, with 17 bases between them. The CDR3 is 12 residues long. The DNA of the CDR3 is TGTGCCAGCATCTCCACCCGGACCCCACAGTACTTC. Protein sequence: CASISTRTPQYF.

For this clonotype: A junction end diverges from the germline sequence, so it may reflect a read error. This rearrangement joins TRBV5-1 to TRBJ2-3; D call uncertain. Looked up from germline, CDR1 is SGHRS and CDR2 is YFSETQ. CDR3 length equals 11 residues. CDR3 sequence reads: CACSMGDTQYF. The CDR3 nucleotides are TGCGCCTGCAGTATGGGTGATACGCAGTATTTT.

The V and J genes are TRBV9 and TRBJ2-3; tentatively, D is TRBD1 (5 bases). Germline V gives CDR1 SGDLS, CDR2 YYNGEE. CDR3 length equals 15 residues. Trimming pared 0 bases from V and 2 bases from J, leaving 10 bases between. Written as DNA, the CDR3 is TGTGCCAGCAGCGTAGCCAGGGTGAACACAGATACGCAGTATTTT. Encoded protein: CASSVARVNTDTQYF. The full variable domain, with the rest looked up from reference TRBV9 and TRBJ2-3, is DSGVTQTPKHLITATGQRVTLRCSPRSGDLSVYWYQQSLDQGLQFLIQYYNGEERAKGNILERFSAQQFPDLHSELNLSSLELGDSALYFCASSVARVNTDTQYFGPGTRLTVL.

The chain links TRBV5-6 to TRBJ2-2, with a tentative D call TRBD2 (5 bases). This CDR3 comprises 15 residues. Trimming took 0 bases from V and 5 from J, leaving 11 bases between them. From germline, CDR1 is SGHDT and CDR2 YYEEEE. The CDR3 DNA follows: TGTGCCAGCAGCTTGGATTTCAGGACTACCGGGGAGCTGTTTTTT. It codes for CASSLDFRTTGELFF.

The CDR3 bases are TGCGCCAGCAGTTTACAGGGAGTGGAAGAGACCCAGTACTTC. Protein: CASSLQGVEETQYF. This chain uses TRBV23-1 with TRBJ2-5; TRBD1 is a possible D gene (6 bases). TRBV23-1 is flagged as an ORF with uncertain function. This CDR3 has 14 residues. V was cut by 5 bases and J by 3 bases, with 13 bases left in between.

The chain uses TRBV6-1 and TRBJ2-1; D ambiguous. V was shortened by 7 bases and J by 0 bases, with 13 bases between the two germline ends. CDR1 and CDR2 (germline): MNHNS, SASEGT. This CDR3 is 15 amino acids long. Written as DNA, the CDR3 is TGTGCCAGCACTACTTCTCTGAACTCCTACAATGAGCAGTTCTTC. Translation gives CASTTSLNSYNEQFF.

This rearrangement joins TRBV15 to TRBJ1-5; D is possibly TRBD1 (6 bases). The CDR3 has 14 residues. The V and J ends lost 7 bases and 1 base respectively, with 11 bases between them. Germline lookup yields CDR1 LNHNV and CDR2 YYDKDF (reference sequence). The CDR3 loop is CATTRTASNQPQHF. DNA for the CDR3: TGTGCCACCACCCGGACAGCGAGCAATCAGCCCCAGCATTTT.

The chain is built from TRBV12-3 or TRBV12-4 and TRBJ1-6; weak D call: TRBD1 (5 bases). Deletions cut 6 bases from V and 9 bases from J, with 12 bases between. CDR3 length equals 13 residues. The CDR3 DNA follows: TGTGCCAGCAGCCCCTCCGGGGGTTCACCCCTCCACTTT. Protein sequence: CASSPSGGSPLHF.

This clonotype has only a few counts. The chain joins TRBV7-8 to TRBJ2-1, with 7 bases lining up with TRBD2. The CDR3 has 14 amino acids. Looked up from germline, CDR1 is SGHVS and CDR2 is FQNEAQ. The V gene end was trimmed by 5 bases and the J gene end by 8 bases; junction bases not matched to a gene: 9. The CDR3 nucleotides are TGTGCCAGCAGCGTAAGCGGGGCTGGGGATGAGCAGTTCTTC. Its translation: CASSVSGAGDEQFF.

This clonotype was counted between two and nine times. V gene TRBV7-2 combines with J gene TRBJ1-2, with 9 bases that match TRBD1. Losses at the gene ends were 1 base for V and 7 bases for J; bases not matched to a gene: 4. The length of the CDR3 is 14 residues. Germline CDR1 SGHTA, CDR2 FQGNSA. Here the CDR3 reads CASSLEGQGPGYTF. The CDR3 region has the DNA TGTGCCAGCAGCTTAGAGGGACAGGGTCCTGGCTACACCTTC.

A few counts support this clonotype. The chain carries TRBV21-1 and TRBJ2-7; the tabulated D call, TRBD1, remains unverified against the DNA. TRBV21-1 counts as a pseudogene. CDR3 length: 16 residues. CDR3 in amino acids: CASSKERTGNYYEQYF. CDR3 DNA sequence: TGTGCCAGCAGCAAAGAAAGGACAGGGAATTATTACGAGCAGTACTTC.